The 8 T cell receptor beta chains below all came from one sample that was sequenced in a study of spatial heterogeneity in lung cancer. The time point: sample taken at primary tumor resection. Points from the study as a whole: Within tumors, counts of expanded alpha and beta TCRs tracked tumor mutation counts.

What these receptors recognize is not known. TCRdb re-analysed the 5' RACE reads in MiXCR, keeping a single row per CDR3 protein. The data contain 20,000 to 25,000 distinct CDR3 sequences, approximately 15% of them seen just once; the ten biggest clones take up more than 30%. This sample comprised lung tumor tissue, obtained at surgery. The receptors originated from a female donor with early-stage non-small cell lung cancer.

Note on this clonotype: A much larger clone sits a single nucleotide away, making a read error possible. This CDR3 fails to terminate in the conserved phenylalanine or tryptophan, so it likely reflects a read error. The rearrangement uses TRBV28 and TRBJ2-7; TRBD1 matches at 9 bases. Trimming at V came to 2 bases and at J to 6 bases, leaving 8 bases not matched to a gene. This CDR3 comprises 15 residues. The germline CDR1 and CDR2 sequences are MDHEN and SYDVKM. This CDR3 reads CASSLRGQGRGEQYL. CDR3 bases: TGTGCCAGCAGTTTAAGGGGACAGGGTAGGGGCGAGCAGTACTTA.

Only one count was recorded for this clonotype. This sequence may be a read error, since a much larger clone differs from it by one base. CDR3 coding DNA: TGCAGAGCCATGGGACTAGCGAGTAGCACAGATACGCAGTATTTT. Translation: CRAMGLASSTDTQYF. The chain couples TRBV20-1 to TRBJ2-3, with TRBD2 identical over 10 bases. The CDR3 is 15 amino acids. Germline lookup yields CDR1 DFQATT and CDR2 SNEGSKA (reference sequence).

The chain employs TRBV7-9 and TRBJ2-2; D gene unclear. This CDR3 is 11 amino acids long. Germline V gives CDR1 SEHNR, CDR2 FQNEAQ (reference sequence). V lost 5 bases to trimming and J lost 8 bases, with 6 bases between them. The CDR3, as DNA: TGTGCCAGCAGCGCGTCAGGGGAGCTGTTTTTT. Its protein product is CASSASGELFF.

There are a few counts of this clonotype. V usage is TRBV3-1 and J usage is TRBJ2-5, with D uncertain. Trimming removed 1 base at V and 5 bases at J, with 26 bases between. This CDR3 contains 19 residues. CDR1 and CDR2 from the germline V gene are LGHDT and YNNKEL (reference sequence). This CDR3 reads CASSQGPVNPAPVGETQYF. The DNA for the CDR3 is TGTGCCAGCAGCCAAGGCCCGGTTAATCCAGCGCCCGTGGGGGAGACCCAGTACTTC.

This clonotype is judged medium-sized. The CDR3 here is CASRRTREETQYF. The CDR3 DNA reads TGTGCCAGCAGACGGACGCGGGAAGAGACCCAGTACTTC. V and J are TRBV7-2 and TRBJ2-5; weak D call: TRBD2 (5 bases). Trimming left V 6 bases short and J 3 bases short, with 11 bases between. Germline V gene data show CDR1 as SGHTA and CDR2 as FQGNSA. There are 13 residues in the CDR3.

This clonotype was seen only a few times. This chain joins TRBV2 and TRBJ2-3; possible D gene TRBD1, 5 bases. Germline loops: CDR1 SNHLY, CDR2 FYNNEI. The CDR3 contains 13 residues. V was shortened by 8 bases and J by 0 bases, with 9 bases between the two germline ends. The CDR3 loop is CASLRTSTDTQYF. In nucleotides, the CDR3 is TGTGCCAGCCTACGGACAAGCACAGATACGCAGTATTTT.

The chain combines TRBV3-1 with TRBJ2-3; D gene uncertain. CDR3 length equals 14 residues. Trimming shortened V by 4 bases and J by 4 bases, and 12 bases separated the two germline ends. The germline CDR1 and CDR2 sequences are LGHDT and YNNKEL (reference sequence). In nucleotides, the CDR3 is TGTGCCAGCAGCCCCGTGCACGACTCAGATACGCAGTATTTT. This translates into CASSPVHDSDTQYF.

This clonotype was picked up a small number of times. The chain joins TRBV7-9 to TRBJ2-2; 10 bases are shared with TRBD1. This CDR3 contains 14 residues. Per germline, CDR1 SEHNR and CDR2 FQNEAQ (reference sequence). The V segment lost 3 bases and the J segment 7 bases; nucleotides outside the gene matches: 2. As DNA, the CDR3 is TGTGCCAGCAGCTTGGACAGGGGGAACGGGGAGCTGTTTTTT. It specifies CASSLDRGNGELFF.